One sample yielded the 24 T cell receptor beta chains listed below, sequenced in a study of T-cell reconstitution after alpha-beta-depleted transplantation in children. As it was prepared, the TCRbeta library received unique molecular identifiers. Using its own MiXCR run on the PCR reads, TCRdb lists one record per CDR3 protein. The sample lists 700,000 to 950,000 distinct CDR3 sequences, about 15% occurring once. The sequences come from PBMCs, mostly from graft donor cells, collected 360 days after TCRalphabeta/CD19-depleted stem cell transplant. The receptors were sampled from a male patient younger than 18 who had a stem cell transplant for acute lymphoblastic leukemia, so the T cells may come from the graft donor.

This clonotype was seen only a few times. This rearrangement joins TRBV15 to TRBJ1-5; D is ambiguous. V was shortened by 0 bases and J by 4 bases, with 10 bases between the two germline ends. Germline V CDR1 and CDR2: LNHNV, YYDKDF (reference sequence). The CDR3 is made up of 15 amino acids. In nucleotides, the CDR3 is TGTGCCACCAGCAGAGATCGGGGTCCGAATCAGCCCCAGCATTTT. As protein: CATSRDRGPNQPQHF.

The sample holds a few counts of this clonotype. The rearrangement joins TRBV5-1 to TRBJ1-3; 9 bases match TRBD1. The CDR3 is made up of 16 amino acids. CDR1 is SGHRS and CDR2 is YFSETQ in the germline V gene. J gave up 0 bases and V 1 base, and 2 bases lay outside the gene matches. CDR3 protein: CASSLLGQGSGNTIYF. CDR3 nucleotide sequence: TGCGCCAGCAGCTTGCTGGGACAGGGCTCTGGAAACACCATATATTTT.

In its sample, this clonotype was seen a few times. V and J are TRBV29-1 and TRBJ1-2; D is unclear. The CDR3 loop spans 15 amino acids. Germline CDR1 is SQVTM and CDR2 is ANQGSEA. Trimming took off 3 bases at V and 4 bases at J, with 18 bases between the two ends. CDR3 sequence (DNA): TGCAGCGTTGAGGGCGGCCTCGTGGCGGGCTATGGCTACACCTTC. This codes for CSVEGGLVAGYGYTF.

Notes on this clonotype: Relative to the germline gene, one junction end is altered; a read error may explain this. The CDR3 coding sequence is TGCGCCAGCAGCCAAGATCGCGGCCCCCGCTTT. The encoded protein is CASSQDRGPRF. The J gene is TRBJ1-1, the V gene TRBV4-1; no firm D call. The germline V gene has CDR1 MGHRA and CDR2 YSYEKL. The CDR3 is 11 amino acids.

This clonotype was detected only once. The chain uses TRBV4-2 and TRBJ2-1, with 11 bases fitting TRBD2. V lost 1 base to trimming and J lost 6 bases; unmatched junction nucleotides: 8. The CDR3 runs to 17 residues. The germline V gene has CDR1 LGHNA and CDR2 YNFKEQ. CDR3 sequence: CASSQGSGTSGTNEQFF. Written as DNA, the CDR3 is TGTGCCAGCAGCCAAGGGTCTGGGACTAGCGGAACCAATGAGCAGTTCTTC.

In its sample, this clonotype was seen a few times. V and J are TRBV4-1 and TRBJ2-7; TRBD2 matches 7 bases. The germline CDR1 and CDR2 sequences are MGHRA and YSYEKL. V was pared by 1 base and J by 2 bases, with 2 bases of the junction left unmatched. The CDR3 length is 14 residues. CDR3 sequence reads: CASSQVGGAYEQYF. In nucleotides, the CDR3 is TGCGCCAGCAGCCAAGTTGGGGGGGCCTACGAGCAGTACTTC.

The chain is built from TRBV15 and TRBJ1-2, with TRBD1 matching 8 bases. CDR3 length: 13 residues. Trimming at V came to 8 bases and at J to 4 bases, leaving 6 bases not matched to a gene. Germline loops: CDR1 LNHNV, CDR2 YYDKDF (reference sequence). The CDR3 sequence: CATYSGGSYGYTF. The CDR3 DNA reads as TGTGCCACCTATTCAGGGGGCAGCTATGGCTACACCTTC.

This clonotype has a handful of counts. The gene calls are TRBV12-3 or TRBV12-4 and TRBJ1-1; 9 nucleotides line up with TRBD1. The CDR3 contains 14 residues. Trimming at V came to 7 bases and at J to 11 bases, leaving 14 bases not matched to a gene. CDR3 sequence reads: CASNTIDRGGGAFF. The CDR3 nucleotides are TGTGCCAGCAATACAATCGACAGGGGGGGAGGGGCTTTCTTT.

This clonotype turned up a few times. The V and J genes are TRBV28 and TRBJ1-4; D is perhaps TRBD1 (6 bases). Germline lookup yields CDR1 MDHEN and CDR2 SYDVKM. The V end lost 6 bases, the J end lost 4 bases, and 12 bases lay between the germline ends. CDR3 length: 14 residues. The CDR3, as DNA: TGTGCCAGCAGGACGACAGGACTTAATGAAAAACTGTTTTTT. Translating gives CASRTTGLNEKLFF.

This clonotype was recorded many times. V and J are TRBV12-3 or TRBV12-4 and TRBJ2-2, with TRBD1 matching 8 bases. The CDR3 is 14 residues long. With V trimmed by 8 bases and J by 3 bases, 5 bases remained unmatched. The CDR3 region has the DNA TGTGCCAGCCTGTCGGACAGGGACACCGGGGAGCTGTTTTTT. Residues: CASLSDRDTGELFF.

This clonotype was detected only a few times. The chain uses TRBV5-1 and TRBJ2-2; D could derive from TRBD1 or TRBD2 (6 bases each). Germline-derived CDR1 and CDR2 are SGHRS and YFSETQ. The CDR3 has 14 residues. Trimming cost V 6 bases and J 3 bases, with 12 bases left between them. The CDR3 DNA is TGCGCCAGCATCCGGGGGCTGGACACCGGGGAGCTGTTTTTT. It translates to CASIRGLDTGELFF.

V and J are TRBV7-3 and TRBJ2-2, with D unclear. CDR1 is SGHTA and CDR2 is FQGTGA in the germline V gene. Deletions cut 3 bases from V and 1 base from J, with 12 bases between. This CDR3 is 16 amino acids long. CDR3 in amino acids: CASSFHQAVNTGELFF. CDR3 nucleotide sequence: TGTGCCAGCAGCTTCCATCAGGCGGTGAACACCGGGGAGCTGTTTTTT.

The V call is TRBV7-6, the J call TRBJ2-7, with TRBD2 matching 12 bases. The V and J ends lost 5 bases and 2 bases, in that order; junction bases with no gene match: 10. CDR1 SGHVS and CDR2 FNYEAQ come from the germline V gene. The CDR3 spans 17 residues. The CDR3 nucleotides are TGTGCCAGCAGCGCCATGACTAGCGGGAGATTCCCCTACGAGCAGTACTTC. Residues: CASSAMTSGRFPYEQYF.

This clonotype was counted many times. V gene TRBV29-1 combines with J gene TRBJ1-6; D ambiguous. The germline V gene has CDR1 SQVTM and CDR2 ANQGSEA. V lost 5 bases and J 0 bases, leaving 5 bases between the germline ends. The CDR3 spans 13 residues. CDR3 protein: CSVTLSYNSPLHF. CDR3 DNA sequence: TGCAGCGTTACCCTCTCCTATAATTCACCCCTCCACTTT.

A few counts support this clonotype. The chain links TRBV5-1 to TRBJ1-3; D not resolved. Between the trimmed V and J ends, which lost 2 bases and 8 bases, there was a span of 11 bases. CDR3 length: 13 amino acids. Germline V gene lookup returns CDR1 SGHRS and CDR2 YFSETQ. Written as DNA, the CDR3 is TGCGCCAGCAGCTTCGAGGGCATAGACACCATATATTTT. Protein sequence: CASSFEGIDTIYF.

This clonotype was observed a handful of times. The chain combines TRBV15 with TRBJ2-1, with 7 bases fitting TRBD2. Germline V lookup: CDR1 LNHNV, CDR2 YYDKDF (reference sequence). CDR3 length: 14 amino acids. V shed 1 base and J 6 bases; nucleotides not matched to a gene: 3. CDR3 coding DNA: TGTGCCACCAGCAGAGCGGGAGGAGGCAATGAGCAGTTCTTC. Protein: CATSRAGGGNEQFF.

There are a few counts of this clonotype. The V gene is TRBV10-3, the J gene TRBJ2-7; 7 bases match TRBD1. Germline V gives CDR1 ENHRY, CDR2 SYGVKD. Losses at the gene ends were 0 bases for V and 2 bases for J; bases not matched to a gene: 13. The CDR3 spans 18 residues. The CDR3 DNA reads TGTGCCATCAGTGAGTCGAGCGCCAGACCGGGACAGCCCTACGAGCAGTACTTC. Protein product: CAISESSARPGQPYEQYF.

The V call is TRBV12-3 or TRBV12-4, the J call TRBJ2-3; possibly TRBD1 or TRBD2 for D (5 bases each). Trimming shortened V by 6 bases and J by 1 base, and 17 bases separated the two germline ends. The CDR3 is made up of 16 amino acids. The CDR3 protein is CASRQFRGRRTDTQYF. CDR3 in DNA: TGTGCCAGCAGGCAATTCCGGGGACGGCGCACAGATACGCAGTATTTT.

This clonotype was seen repeatedly, ten times or more. CDR3 in amino acids: CASSQGPVEGFTEAFF. For the CDR3, the DNA is TGCGCCAGCAGCCAAGGTCCAGTTGAGGGGTTCACTGAAGCTTTCTTT. This chain links TRBV4-1 with TRBJ1-1; TRBD1 might be the D (5 bases). This CDR3 contains 16 residues. Between the trimmed V and J ends, which lost 1 base and 4 bases, there was a span of 16 bases. Germline-derived CDR1 and CDR2 are MGHRA and YSYEKL.

This clonotype was found many times. The rearrangement links TRBV12-3 or TRBV12-4 to TRBJ2-1; 8 bases are shared with TRBD2. This CDR3 has 15 amino acids. The trim removed 6 bases at V and 4 bases at J, leaving 8 bases unmatched. For the CDR3, the DNA is TGTGCCAGCAGGCGTGCTAGCGGGCTTTACAATGAGCAGTTCTTC. Translating gives CASRRASGLYNEQFF.

This clonotype was observed a handful of times. V and J are TRBV10-1 and TRBJ2-7, with TRBD2 matching over 13 bases. The V segment lost 0 bases and the J segment 6 bases; nucleotides outside the gene matches: 8. The CDR3 runs 17 residues. In germline, CDR1 is WNHNN, CDR2 SYGVQD (reference sequence). For the CDR3, the DNA is TGCGCCAGCAGTGAGTCGTGGACTAGCGGGAGCCCCGGCGAGCAGTACTTC. Translated: CASSESWTSGSPGEQYF.

The CDR3 is CASSSHGTATEAFF. CDR3 bases: TGTGCCAGCAGTTCCCACGGGACAGCCACAGAAGCTTTCTTT. J is TRBJ1-1 and V is TRBV12-3 or TRBV12-4, with 7 bases fitting TRBD1. The CDR3 spans 14 residues. The junction had 10 bases not matched to a gene; V was cut back by 4 bases and J by 8 bases.

This clonotype has just a few counts. The gene calls are TRBV7-3 and TRBJ1-1, with D unresolved. V lost 5 bases, J lost 2 bases, and 15 bases lay in between. The CDR3 length is 15 residues. Germline CDR1 reads SGHTA; CDR2 reads FQGTGA. CDR3 protein: CASSPQQSKNTEAFF. DNA for the CDR3: TGTGCCAGCAGCCCACAACAGAGTAAAAACACTGAAGCTTTCTTT.

The CDR3 DNA is TGTGCCAGTAGTATAACGGCTGGGGTAAGCTCCTACAATGAGCAGTTCTTC. As protein: CASSITAGVSSYNEQFF. The chain is built from TRBV19 and TRBJ2-1, with D hard to call. Germline V gives CDR1 LNHDA, CDR2 SQIVND (reference sequence). Trimming cost V 2 bases and J 0 bases, with 14 bases left between them. CDR3 length: 17 residues.